The TCR beta chain under discussion was sequenced for a study of cytotoxic CD8 clonotypes in ibrutinib-treated CLL. At the level of the study: Partial response occurred in about 25 patients and complete response in 2; at median roughly 74 months, approximately 15 remained remitted and approximately twelve progressed. Study-wide results and caveats: Clonality (at baseline) was higher than in age-matched healthy donors and tracked circulating CD8+ T-cell counts. In sustained-remission versus progressing patients, sampling times differed. Treatment left the uncommon public clonotypes either contracted or stable in frequency.

Sequenced by immunoSEQ multiplex PCR; TCRdb stores in-frame clones only, minus some. The table includes around 330,000 clones, 67% detected once. V lost 8 bases, J lost 4 bases, and 10 bases stayed unmatched. CDR3 length: 14 residues. Germline V gives CDR1 SGHAT, CDR2 FQNNGV. This clone was found a few times. The antigen remains unidentified. The J gene is TRBJ1-2, the V gene TRBV11-2; 7 bases agree with TRBD1. This material consisted of PBMCs, taken after 36 months of ibrutinib treatment. The receptor comes from a human donor with chronic lymphocytic leukemia. The CDR3 DNA reads as TGTGCCAGCGGGCGACAGGGCGTCCTCTATGGCTACACCTTC. It is translated as CASGRQGVLYGYTF.